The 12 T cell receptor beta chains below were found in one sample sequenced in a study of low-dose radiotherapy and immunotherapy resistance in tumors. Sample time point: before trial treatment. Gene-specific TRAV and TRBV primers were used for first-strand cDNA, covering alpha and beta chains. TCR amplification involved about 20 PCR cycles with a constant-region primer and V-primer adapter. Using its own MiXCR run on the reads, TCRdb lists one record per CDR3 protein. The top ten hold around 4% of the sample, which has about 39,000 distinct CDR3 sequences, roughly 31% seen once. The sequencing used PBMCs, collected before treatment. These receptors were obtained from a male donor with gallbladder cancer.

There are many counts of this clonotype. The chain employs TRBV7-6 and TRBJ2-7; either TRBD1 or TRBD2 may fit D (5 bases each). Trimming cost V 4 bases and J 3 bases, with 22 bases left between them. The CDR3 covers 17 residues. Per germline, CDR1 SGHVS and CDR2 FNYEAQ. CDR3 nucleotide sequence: TGTGCCAGCAGCTCACACTCCGGGACGGAAGGATTCTACGAGCAGTACTTC. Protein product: CASSSHSGTEGFYEQYF.

This CDR3 reads CASSPNPGASGIVEQYF. The DNA for the CDR3 is TGTGCCAGCAGCCCCAATCCGGGGGCTAGCGGGATAGTGGAGCAGTACTTC. The V call is TRBV7-2, the J call TRBJ2-7, with 9 bases matching TRBD2. The CDR3 extends over 17 amino acids. Unmatched junction bases numbered 18, after V lost 5 bases and J lost 7 bases. Germline CDR1 reads SGHTA; CDR2 reads FQGNSA. The full variable domain, with the rest looked up from reference TRBV7-2 and TRBJ2-7, is GAGVSQSPSNKVTEKGKDVELRCDPISGHTALYWYRQSLGQGLEFLIYFQGNSAPDKSGLPSDRFSAERTGGSVSTLTIQRTQQEDSAVYLCASSPNPGASGIVEQYFGPGTRLTVT.

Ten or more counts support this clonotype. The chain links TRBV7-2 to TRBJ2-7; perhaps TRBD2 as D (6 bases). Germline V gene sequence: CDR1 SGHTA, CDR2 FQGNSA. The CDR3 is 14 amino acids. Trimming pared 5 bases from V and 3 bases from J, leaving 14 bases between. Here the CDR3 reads CASSQKPSDYEQYF. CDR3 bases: TGTGCCAGCAGCCAGAAGCCTAGCGACTACGAGCAGTACTTC.

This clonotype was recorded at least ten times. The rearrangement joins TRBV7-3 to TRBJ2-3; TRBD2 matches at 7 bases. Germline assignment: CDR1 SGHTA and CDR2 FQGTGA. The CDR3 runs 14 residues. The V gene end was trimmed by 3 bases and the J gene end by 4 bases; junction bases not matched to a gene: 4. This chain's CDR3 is CASSFGAGADTQYF. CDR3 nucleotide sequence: TGTGCCAGCAGCTTTGGTGCGGGGGCAGATACGCAGTATTTT.

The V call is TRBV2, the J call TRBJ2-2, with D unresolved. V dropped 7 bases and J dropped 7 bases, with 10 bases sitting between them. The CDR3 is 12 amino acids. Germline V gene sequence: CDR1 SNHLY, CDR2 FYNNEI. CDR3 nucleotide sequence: TGTGCCAGCACCGAGGACGTCGGGGAGCTGTTTTTT. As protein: CASTEDVGELFF.

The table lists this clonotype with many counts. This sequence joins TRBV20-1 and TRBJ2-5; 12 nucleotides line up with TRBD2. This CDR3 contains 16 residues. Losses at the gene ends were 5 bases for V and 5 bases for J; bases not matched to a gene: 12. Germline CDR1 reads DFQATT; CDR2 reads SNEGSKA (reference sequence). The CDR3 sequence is CSAEGLAGSRAETQYF. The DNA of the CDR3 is TGCAGTGCTGAAGGACTAGCGGGATCCCGGGCGGAGACCCAGTACTTC.

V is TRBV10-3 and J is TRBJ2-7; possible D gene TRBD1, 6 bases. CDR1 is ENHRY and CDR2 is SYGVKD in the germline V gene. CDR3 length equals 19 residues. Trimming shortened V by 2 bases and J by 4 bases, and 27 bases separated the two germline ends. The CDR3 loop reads CAISEGTYGWGTSNYEQYF. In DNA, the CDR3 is TGTGCCATCAGTGAGGGGACCTACGGGTGGGGGACAAGCAATTACGAGCAGTACTTC.

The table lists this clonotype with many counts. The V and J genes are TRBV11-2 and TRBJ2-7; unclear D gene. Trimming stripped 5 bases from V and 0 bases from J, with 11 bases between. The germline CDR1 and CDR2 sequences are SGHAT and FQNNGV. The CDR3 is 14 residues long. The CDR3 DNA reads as TGTGCCAGCAGCCTGGGGTACGGCTCCTACGAGCAGTACTTC. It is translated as CASSLGYGSYEQYF.

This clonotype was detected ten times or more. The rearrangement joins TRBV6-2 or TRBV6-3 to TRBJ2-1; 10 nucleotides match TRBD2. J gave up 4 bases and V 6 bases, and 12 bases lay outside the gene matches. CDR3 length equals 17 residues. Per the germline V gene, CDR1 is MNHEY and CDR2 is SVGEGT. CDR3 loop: CASSLSLETSGYNEQFF. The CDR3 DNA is TGTGCCAGCAGCCTCTCTTTGGAGACTAGCGGGTACAATGAGCAGTTCTTC.

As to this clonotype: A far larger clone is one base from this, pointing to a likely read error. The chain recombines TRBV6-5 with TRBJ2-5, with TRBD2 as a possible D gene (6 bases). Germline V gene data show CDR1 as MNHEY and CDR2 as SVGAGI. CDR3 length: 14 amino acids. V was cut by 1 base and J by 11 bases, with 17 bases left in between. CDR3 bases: TGTGCCAGCAGTTACTTTTGGCGGGGCAATGAGCAGTACTTC. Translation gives CASSYFWRGNEQYF.

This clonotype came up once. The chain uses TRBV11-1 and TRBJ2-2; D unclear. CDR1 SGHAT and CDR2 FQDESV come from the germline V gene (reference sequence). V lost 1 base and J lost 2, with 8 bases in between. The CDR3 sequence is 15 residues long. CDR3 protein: CASSLDDKNTGELFF. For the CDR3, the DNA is TGTGCCAGCAGCTTAGACGACAAAAACACCGGGGAGCTGTTTTTT.

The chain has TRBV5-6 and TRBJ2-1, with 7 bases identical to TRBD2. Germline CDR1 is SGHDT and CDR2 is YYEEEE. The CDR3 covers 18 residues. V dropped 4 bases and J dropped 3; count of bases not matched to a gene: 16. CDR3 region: CASSMGLPESIYYNEQFF. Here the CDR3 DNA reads TGTGCCAGCAGCATGGGACTACCGGAATCAATATACTACAATGAGCAGTTCTTC.